This T cell receptor (beta chain) stems from a study of shared clonotypes between healthy human individuals. About the study: Each donor's CD8 memory used one plate, CD8 naive two, each CD4 subset three. General study points: Naive CD4 clonotypes overlapped across a handful of donors at about 5%.

As concerns this clone: The antigen is not known.

In the sorted-subset replicate PCRs, 200 ng DNA, around 30,000 T cell genomes, was used. Assay used: immunoSEQ multiplex PCR; TCRdb lists only in-frame clones, some missing. This table holds approximately 2.3 million clones, over 90% found once. This CDR3 contains 20 residues. The V gene's germline CDR1 is LNHDA and CDR2 SQIVND (reference sequence). Trimming at V came to 5 bases and at J to 0 bases, leaving 18 bases not matched to a gene. The receptor was isolated from a man aged 18 to 29 in good health. Some clones in this sample may be carry-over from other donors' samples. V is TRBV19 and J is TRBJ2-3; TRBD2 matches at 9 bases. The sequenced sample was naive CD4+ T cells from PBMCs. The subset here: CD45RA+ positively selected. The CDR3 sequence: CASSPRRLAGTRVSTDTQYF. CDR3 DNA sequence: TGTGCCAGTAGTCCGCGTAGGCTAGCGGGGACAAGGGTGAGCACAGATACGCAGTATTTT.